Below, 17 T cell receptor beta chains from the same sample are listed, as sequenced in a study of persistence of HIV-infected CD4 T cells. No antigens are known for them. Sequencing used immunoSEQ version 4 in survey mode. TCRdb's copy holds only in-frame clones and misses some; the assay was immunoSEQ multiplex PCR. The repertoire has fewer than 35,000 clones, roughly 80% of them found once; the top ten carry roughly 0.9%. Cells were stimulated with CMV-infected fibroblast lysates at approximately 10 ug/mL. CD40L/CD69 double-negative CD45RO-high memory CD4+ T cells were collected. The starting material was CD4+ T cells sorted from PBMCs after roughly 17-hour stimulation, obtained from a patient who received antiretroviral therapy. All receptors come from an adult man with HIV who was CMV-seropositive.

The rearrangement links TRBV6-2 or TRBV6-3 to TRBJ2-1; D is possibly TRBD1 or TRBD2 (5 bases each). The CDR3 contains 15 residues. Trimming removed 0 bases at V and 9 bases at J, with 15 bases between. Germline V lookup: CDR1 MNHEY, CDR2 SVGEGT. The CDR3 DNA sequence: TGTGCCAGCAGTTACTCGGGGCAGGGTGGGGGTGAGCAGTTCTTC. Protein product: CASSYSGQGGGEQFF.

In its sample, this clone was seen once. V is TRBV7-9 and J is TRBJ1-4; TRBD1 matches at 7 bases. The V and J ends lost 1 base and 6 bases, in that order; junction bases with no gene match: 5. From germline, CDR1 is SEHNR and CDR2 FQNEAQ (reference sequence). The CDR3 totals 15 residues. The CDR3 spells CASSLDRQGDEKLFF. The CDR3 DNA reads as TGTGCCAGCAGCTTAGATCGACAGGGTGATGAAAAACTGTTTTTT.

This clone was counted only a few times. V gene TRBV15 combines with J gene TRBJ2-3; 7 bases map to TRBD1. V dropped 3 bases and J dropped 3; count of bases not matched to a gene: 12. The CDR3 consists of 17 residues. Germline CDR1 is LNHNV and CDR2 is YYDKDF (reference sequence). CDR3 DNA: TGTGCCACCAGCAGCCTTACGACAGGGACGTTAACAGATACGCAGTATTTT. It codes for CATSSLTTGTLTDTQYF.

The chain uses TRBV20-1 and TRBJ1-1; D is unresolved. There are 11 residues in the CDR3. Germline CDR1 is DFQATT and CDR2 is SNEGSKA (reference sequence). V lost 5 bases and J lost 5, with 9 bases in between. Here the CDR3 DNA reads TGCAGTGCTGGCTTGGGGACTGAAGCTTTCTTT. It specifies CSAGLGTEAFF.

This clone was seen a handful of times. This chain connects TRBV5-1 to TRBJ2-7; 8 nucleotides agree with TRBD1. The CDR3 is 12 amino acids. Trimming took 6 bases from V and 5 from J; bases not matched to a gene: 4. The germline V gene encodes CDR1 SGHRS and CDR2 YFSETQ. The CDR3 spells CASTRTGNEQYF. The CDR3, as DNA: TGCGCCAGCACCCGGACAGGGAACGAGCAGTACTTC.

The chain recombines TRBV19 with TRBJ2-7, with D perhaps TRBD1 or TRBD2 (5 bases each). Trimming cost V 8 bases and J 0 bases, with 17 bases left between them. Germline lookup yields CDR1 LNHDA and CDR2 SQIVND (reference sequence). The CDR3 length is 15 residues. The CDR3 reads CASSTGPPSSYEQYF. In nucleotides, the CDR3 is TGTGCCAGTTCCACGGGGCCGCCGAGCTCCTACGAGCAGTACTTC.

The V and J genes are TRBV7-2 and TRBJ1-1; TRBD1 agrees at 8 bases. V was pared by 5 bases and J by 4 bases, with 6 bases of the junction left unmatched. Germline values: CDR1 SGHTA, CDR2 FQGNSA. CDR3 size: 14 residues. CDR3 region: CASSPYRGGTEAFF. Written as DNA, the CDR3 is TGTGCCAGCAGCCCATACAGGGGGGGCACTGAAGCTTTCTTT. Using reference TRBV7-2 and TRBJ1-1 for the parts outside the CDR3, the full variable domain is GAGVSQSPSNKVTEKGKDVELRCDPISGHTALYWYRQSLGQGLEFLIYFQGNSAPDKSGLPSDRFSAERTGGSVSTLTIQRTQQEDSAVYLCASSPYRGGTEAFFGQGTRLTVV.

This clone was seen a few times. The V gene is TRBV5-6, the J gene TRBJ1-2; D possibly corresponds to TRBD1 (5 bases). V shed 0 bases and J shed 4 bases, with 13 bases lying between them. This CDR3 has 15 amino acids. Germline assignment: CDR1 SGHDT and CDR2 YYEEEE. The CDR3 coding sequence is TGTGCCAGCAGCTTGGGGGACCCGAGGGGCTATGGCTACACCTTC. It codes for CASSLGDPRGYGYTF.

The chain combines TRBV5-1 with TRBJ1-1; D is unresolved. The V end was cut by 5 bases, the J end by 0 bases, with 8 bases between. Germline V CDR1 and CDR2: SGHRS, YFSETQ. This CDR3 is built from 13 residues. The CDR3 bases are TGCGCCAGCAGGGGTCGTTTGAACACTGAAGCTTTCTTT. Translated: CASRGRLNTEAFF.

This chain uses TRBV7-2 with TRBJ2-1, with 12 bases aligning to TRBD2. Unmatched junction bases numbered 10, after V lost 6 bases and J lost 4 bases. The CDR3 consists of 17 residues. Germline V lookup: CDR1 SGHTA, CDR2 FQGNSA. The CDR3: CASSYQPGLAGYNEQFF. The DNA of the CDR3 is TGTGCCAGCAGTTATCAACCGGGACTAGCGGGTTACAATGAGCAGTTCTTC.

As regards this clone: Other DNA variants within this sample encode the same CDR3. The rearrangement links TRBV28 to TRBJ1-2; the D gene is possibly TRBD1 (6 bases). The CDR3 is made up of 15 amino acids. CDR1 is MDHEN and CDR2 is SYDVKM in the germline V gene. Trimming removed 9 bases from V and 8 bases from J, with 25 bases in between. This CDR3 reads CASRTGERGRGGYTF. CDR3 DNA sequence: TGTGCCAGTCGAACGGGGGAGCGGGGGAGGGGGGGCTACACCTTC.

The chain combines TRBV6-8 with TRBJ1-5; D gene ambiguous. CDR1 MNHGY and CDR2 SAAAGT come from the germline V gene. The CDR3 extends over 15 amino acids. The V end lost 7 bases, the J end lost 2 bases, and 15 bases lay between the germline ends. CDR3 in amino acids: CASTRALGCNQPQHF. The CDR3, as DNA: TGTGCCAGCACCAGAGCCCTGGGGTGCAATCAGCCCCAGCATTTT.

The V call is TRBV5-4, the J call TRBJ1-2; no clear D. The V end lost 3 bases, the J end lost 8 bases, and 11 bases lay between the germline ends. The CDR3 has 12 amino acids. Per the germline V gene, CDR1 is SGHNT and CDR2 is YYREEE (reference sequence). The CDR3 reads CASSYDASGYTF. The CDR3 DNA reads TGTGCCAGCAGCTATGACGCTAGCGGCTACACCTTC.

The chain joins TRBV6-2 or TRBV6-3 to TRBJ1-1, with a possible D match to TRBD1 (5 bases). The ends were cut back, 2 bases at V and 6 bases at J, with 13 bases in the middle. The CDR3 spans 14 residues. Germline CDR1 MNHEY, CDR2 SVGEGT. The DNA for the CDR3 is TGTGCCAGCAGTTACCCCCCCAGGGTCCCTGAAGCTTTCTTT. This codes for CASSYPPRVPEAFF.

The V call is TRBV29-1, the J call TRBJ1-1, with D unclear. Deletions cut 8 bases from V and 1 base from J, with 8 bases between. The CDR3 runs to 11 residues. The germline V gene encodes CDR1 SQVTM and CDR2 ANQGSEA. The CDR3 protein is CSFRENTEAFF. In nucleotides, the CDR3 is TGCAGCTTTAGAGAGAACACTGAAGCTTTCTTT. Filled out from reference TRBV29-1 and TRBJ1-1, the complete variable domain reads SAVISQKPSRDICQRGTSLTIQCQVDSQVTMMFWYRQQPGQSLTLIATANQGSEATYESGFVIDKFPISRPNLTFSTLTVSNMSPEDSSIYLCSFRENTEAFFGQGTRLTVV.

The chain links TRBV29-1 to TRBJ2-1; a possible D gene is TRBD1 (7 bases). V was pared by 4 bases and J by 0 bases, with 13 bases between. There are 15 residues in the CDR3. CDR1 and CDR2 from the germline V gene are SQVTM and ANQGSEA. In DNA, the CDR3 is TGCAGCGTTGTACCAGGGGGGAGCTCCTACAATGAGCAGTTCTTC. It is translated as CSVVPGGSSYNEQFF.

CDR3 in amino acids: CASSLKRTDTQYF. As DNA, the CDR3 is TGTGCCAGCAGTTTAAAGAGGACAGATACGCAGTATTTT. The chain carries TRBV27 and TRBJ2-3; D call uncertain. This CDR3 has 13 residues. Per the germline V gene, CDR1 is MNHEY and CDR2 is SMNVEV (reference sequence). Trimming took 2 bases from V and 3 from J, leaving 6 bases between them.